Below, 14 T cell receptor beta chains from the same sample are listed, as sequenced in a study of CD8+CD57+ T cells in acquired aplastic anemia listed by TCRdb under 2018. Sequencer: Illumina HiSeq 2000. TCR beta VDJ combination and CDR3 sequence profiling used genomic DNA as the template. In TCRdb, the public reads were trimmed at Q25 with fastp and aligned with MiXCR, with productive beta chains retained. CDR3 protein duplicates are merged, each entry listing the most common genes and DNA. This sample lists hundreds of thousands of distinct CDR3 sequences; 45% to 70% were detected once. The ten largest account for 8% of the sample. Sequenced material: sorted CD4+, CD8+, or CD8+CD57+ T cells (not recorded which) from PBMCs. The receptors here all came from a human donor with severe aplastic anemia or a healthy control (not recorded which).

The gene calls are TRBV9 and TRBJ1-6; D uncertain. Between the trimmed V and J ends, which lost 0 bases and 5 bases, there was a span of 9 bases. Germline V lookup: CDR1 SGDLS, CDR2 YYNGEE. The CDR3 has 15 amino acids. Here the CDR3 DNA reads TGTGCCAGCAGCGTAGGAAACAGCCATAATTCACCCCTCCACTTT. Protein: CASSVGNSHNSPLHF.

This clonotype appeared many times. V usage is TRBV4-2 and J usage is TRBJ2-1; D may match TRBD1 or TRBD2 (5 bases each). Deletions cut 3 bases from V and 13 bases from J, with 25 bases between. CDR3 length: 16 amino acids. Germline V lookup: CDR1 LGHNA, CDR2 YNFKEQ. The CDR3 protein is CASSQRGRDGTGDQFF. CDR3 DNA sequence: TGTGCCAGCAGCCAGAGGGGAAGAGACGGTACCGGGGATCAGTTCTTC.

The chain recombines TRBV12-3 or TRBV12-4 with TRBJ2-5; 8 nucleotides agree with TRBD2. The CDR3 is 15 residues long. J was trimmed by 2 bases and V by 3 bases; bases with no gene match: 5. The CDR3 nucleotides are TGTGCCAGCAGTTTGTCCGGGGGGGGGCAAGAGACCCAGTACTTC. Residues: CASSLSGGGQETQYF.

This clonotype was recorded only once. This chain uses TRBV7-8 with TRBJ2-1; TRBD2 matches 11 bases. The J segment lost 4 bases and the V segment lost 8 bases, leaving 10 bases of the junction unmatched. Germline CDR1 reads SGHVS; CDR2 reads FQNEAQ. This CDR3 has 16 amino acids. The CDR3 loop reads CASGVVGTSGYNEQFF. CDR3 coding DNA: TGTGCCAGCGGCGTAGTCGGGACTAGCGGTTACAATGAGCAGTTCTTC.

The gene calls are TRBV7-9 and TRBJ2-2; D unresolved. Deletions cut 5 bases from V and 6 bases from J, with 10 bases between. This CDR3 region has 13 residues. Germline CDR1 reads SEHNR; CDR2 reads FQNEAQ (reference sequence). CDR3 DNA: TGTGCCAGCAGCGTATGGGGTCCCGGGGAGCTGTTTTTT. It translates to CASSVWGPGELFF. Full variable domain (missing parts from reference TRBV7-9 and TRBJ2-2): DTGVSQNPRHKITKRGQNVTFRCDPISEHNRLYWYRQTLGQGPEFLTYFQNEAQLEKSRLLSDRFSAERPKGSFSTLEIQRTEQGDSAMYLCASSVWGPGELFFGEGSRLTVL.

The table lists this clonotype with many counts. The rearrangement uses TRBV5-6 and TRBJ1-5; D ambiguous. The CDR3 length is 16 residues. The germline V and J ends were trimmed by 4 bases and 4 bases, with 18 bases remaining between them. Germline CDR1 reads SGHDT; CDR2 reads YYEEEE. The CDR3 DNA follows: TGTGCCAGCAGCCGGACGGAGCCCTGGGGTAATCAGCCCCAGCATTTT. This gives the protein CASSRTEPWGNQPQHF.

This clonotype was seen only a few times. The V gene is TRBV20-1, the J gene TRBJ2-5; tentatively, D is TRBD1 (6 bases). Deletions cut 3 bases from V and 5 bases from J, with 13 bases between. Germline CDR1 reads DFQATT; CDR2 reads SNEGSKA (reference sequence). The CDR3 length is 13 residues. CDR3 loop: CSASPPTGETQYF. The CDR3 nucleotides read TGCAGTGCTAGCCCACCCACAGGGGAGACCCAGTACTTC.

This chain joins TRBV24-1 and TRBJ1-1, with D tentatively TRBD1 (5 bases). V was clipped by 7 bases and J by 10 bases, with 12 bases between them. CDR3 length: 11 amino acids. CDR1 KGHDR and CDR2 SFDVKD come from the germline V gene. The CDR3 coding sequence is TGTGCCACCAGGCAGGACAATTTAGCTTTCTTT. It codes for CATRQDNLAFF.

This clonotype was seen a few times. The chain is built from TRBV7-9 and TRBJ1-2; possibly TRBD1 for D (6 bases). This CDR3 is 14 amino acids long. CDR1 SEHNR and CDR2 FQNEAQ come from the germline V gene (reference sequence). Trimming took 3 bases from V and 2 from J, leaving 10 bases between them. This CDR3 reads CASSLWGANYGYTF. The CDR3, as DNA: TGTGCCAGCAGCTTGTGGGGGGCGAACTATGGCTACACCTTC.

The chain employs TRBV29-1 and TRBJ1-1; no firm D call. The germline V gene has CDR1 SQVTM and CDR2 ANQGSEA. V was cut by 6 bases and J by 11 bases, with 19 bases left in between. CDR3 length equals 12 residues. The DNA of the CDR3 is TGCAGCGTCGCCGAGGAGGGAGTGCGGGCTTTCTTT. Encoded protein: CSVAEEGVRAFF.

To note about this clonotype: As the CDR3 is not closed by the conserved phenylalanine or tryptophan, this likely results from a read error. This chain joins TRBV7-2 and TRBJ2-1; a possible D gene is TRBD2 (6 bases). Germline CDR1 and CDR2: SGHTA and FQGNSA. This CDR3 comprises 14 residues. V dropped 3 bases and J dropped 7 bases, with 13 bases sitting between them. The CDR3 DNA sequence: TGTGCCAGCAGCTTTCTCGGGAGTTTTAATGAGCAGTTCTCC. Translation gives CASSFLGSFNEQFS.

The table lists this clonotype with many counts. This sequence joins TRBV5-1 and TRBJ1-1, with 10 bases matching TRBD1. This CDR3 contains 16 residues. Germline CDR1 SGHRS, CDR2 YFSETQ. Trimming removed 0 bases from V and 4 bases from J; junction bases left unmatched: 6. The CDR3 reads CASSLGQGAWVTEAFF. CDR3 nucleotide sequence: TGCGCCAGCAGCTTGGGACAGGGGGCCTGGGTCACTGAAGCTTTCTTT.

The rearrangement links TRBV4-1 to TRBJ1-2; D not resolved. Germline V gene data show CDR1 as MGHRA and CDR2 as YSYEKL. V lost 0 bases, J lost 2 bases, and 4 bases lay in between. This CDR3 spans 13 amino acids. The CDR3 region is CASSQESNYGYTF. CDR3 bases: TGCGCCAGCAGCCAAGAGTCAAACTATGGCTACACCTTC.

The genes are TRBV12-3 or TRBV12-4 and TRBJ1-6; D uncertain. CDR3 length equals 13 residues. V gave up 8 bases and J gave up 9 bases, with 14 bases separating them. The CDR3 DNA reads TGTGCCAGCTCACCTGGGTGGGTTTCACCCCTCCACTTT. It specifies CASSPGWVSPLHF.